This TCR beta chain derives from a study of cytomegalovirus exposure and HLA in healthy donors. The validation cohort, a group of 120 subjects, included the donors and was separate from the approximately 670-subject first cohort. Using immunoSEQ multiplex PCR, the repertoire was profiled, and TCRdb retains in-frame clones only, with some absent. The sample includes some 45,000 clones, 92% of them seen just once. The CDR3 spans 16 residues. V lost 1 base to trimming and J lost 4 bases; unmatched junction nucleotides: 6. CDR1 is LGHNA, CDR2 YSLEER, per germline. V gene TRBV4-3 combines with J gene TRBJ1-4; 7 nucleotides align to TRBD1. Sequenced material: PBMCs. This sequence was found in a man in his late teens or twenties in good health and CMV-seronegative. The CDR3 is CASSQGRPGGNEKLFF. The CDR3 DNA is TGCGCCAGCAGCCAAGGGCGGCCAGGGGGTAATGAAAAACTGTTTTTT.